The clone carrying this TCR beta chain is a singleton in its sample. This CDR3 has 14 residues. Germline V lookup: CDR1 MNHNY, CDR2 SVGAGI (reference sequence). Trimming took 2 bases from V and 3 from J, leaving 10 bases between them. The sample originates from a study of control samples from healthy donors and cancer patients. Only in-frame clones appear in the TCRdb table, and some are missing; sequencing was by immunoSEQ multiplex PCR. The table shows about 180,000 clones, with 90% to 95% occurring only once. V usage is TRBV6-6 and J usage is TRBJ1-2; D remains unclear. The TCR was taken from a man between 25 and 39 years old in good health. The sample was blood. CDR3 protein: CASSYKGFYYGYTF. The CDR3 nucleotides read TGTGCCAGCAGTTACAAGGGTTTCTACTATGGCTACACCTTC.